This paragraph covers one TCR beta chain sequence. Its target is unknown. The sample is drawn from a study of CD8+ T cells in alopecia areata. Study as a whole: Scoring treated patients' severity relied on the percentage of scalp area affected.

Trimming cost V 4 bases and J 4 bases, with 13 bases left between them. Germline loops: CDR1 SEHNR, CDR2 FQNEAQ (reference sequence). This CDR3 comprises 14 residues. General study results and limits: Scalp samples also contribute reads from the resident alphabeta T cells found in normal skin.

Sample treatment: oral pan-JAK inhibitor, 5-10 mg twice daily. Lesional scalp tissue (obtained by punch biopsy) and peripheral blood were collected from alopecia areata patients. Extracted from the samples, RNA was reverse transcribed into cDNA to serve as the sequencing template. TCRdb's copy holds only in-frame clones and misses some; the assay was immunoSEQ multiplex PCR. Altogether 110,000 or so clones are present, 58% being singletons, with the ten largest covering around 30%. The starting material was CD8+ T cells sorted from blood, obtained at week 4, from a patient treated with tofacitinib. V and J are TRBV7-9 and TRBJ1-2; D remains ambiguous. This clonotype was sampled from a human donor with alopecia areata. This CDR3 reads CASSSLRASYGYTF. In nucleotides, the CDR3 is TGTGCCAGCAGCTCCCTTAGAGCCAGCTATGGCTACACCTTC. Combining the CDR3 with reference TRBV7-9 and TRBJ1-2 gives the whole variable domain DTGVSQNPRHKITKRGQNVTFRCDPISEHNRLYWYRQTLGQGPEFLTYFQNEAQLEKSRLLSDRFSAERPKGSFSTLEIQRTEQGDSAMYLCASSSLRASYGYTFGSGTRLTVV.